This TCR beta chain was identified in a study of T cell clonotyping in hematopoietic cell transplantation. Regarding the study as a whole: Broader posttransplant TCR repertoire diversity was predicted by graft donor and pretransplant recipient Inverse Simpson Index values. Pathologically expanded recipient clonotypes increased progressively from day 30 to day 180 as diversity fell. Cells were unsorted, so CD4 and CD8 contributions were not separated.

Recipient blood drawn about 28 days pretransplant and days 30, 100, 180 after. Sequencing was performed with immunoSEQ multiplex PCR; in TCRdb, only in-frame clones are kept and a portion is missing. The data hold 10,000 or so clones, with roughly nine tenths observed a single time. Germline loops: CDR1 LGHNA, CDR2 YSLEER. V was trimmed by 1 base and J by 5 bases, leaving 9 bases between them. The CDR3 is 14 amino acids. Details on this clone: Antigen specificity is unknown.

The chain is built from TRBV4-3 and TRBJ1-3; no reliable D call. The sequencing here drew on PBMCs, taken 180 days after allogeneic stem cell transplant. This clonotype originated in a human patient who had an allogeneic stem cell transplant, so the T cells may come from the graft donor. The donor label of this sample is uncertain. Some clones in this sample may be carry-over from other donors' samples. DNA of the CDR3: TGCGCCAGCAGCCAAGGGCGCACCCGAAACACCATATATTTT. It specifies CASSQGRTRNTIYF.